This TCR beta chain was documented in a study of blood T cell repertoires in COVID-19. Study overall: Material from acute and convalescent COVID-19 was sourced from the United States, Italy and Spain. T cells, B-cell-depleted T cells, or PBMCs supplied cDNA or gDNA.

In the original processing: Amplification with reference gene primers provided the estimates of nucleated cell counts. Only in-frame clones appear in the TCRdb table, and some are missing; sequencing was by immunoSEQ multiplex PCR. That table furnishes V, J and clone size, whereas the DNA furnished D and trimming. Of 75,000 to 95,000 clones in the sample, around 88% were seen once. CDR1 and CDR2 (germline): ENHRY, SYGVKD. The CDR3 length is 15 residues. A note on this clone: An end of the junction differs from the germline gene, which may be a read error.

Seattle's cohort entered during active infection and was followed longitudinally. This sequence originates from an older woman with COVID-19, enrolled during active disease. This chain uses TRBV10-3 with TRBJ1-2, with D maybe TRBD1 (5 bases). Source material: peripheral blood. For the CDR3, the DNA is TGTGCCATCACTGAGGGAGGGGCCTCAAACTATGGCTACACCTTC. Protein product: CAITEGGASNYGYTF.